These 3 T cell receptor beta chains came from one sample sequenced in a study of blood T cell repertoires in COVID-19 (TCRdb year 2020). The method behind the library was the immunoSEQ multiplex PCR assay. TCRdb took this table from immuneACCESS and kept in-frame rearrangements with V and J called. Such tables lack part of the clones; where checked against another copy, unresolved V genes explain under half of the gap, and the rest is unexplained. For this sample there are about 370,000 clones; about 89% appear just once. The top ten constitute more than 0.85% of the sample. Sequencing was performed on PBMCs or T cells enriched from blood (not recorded which). The receptors were sampled from a middle-aged woman who had been exposed to COVID-19.

CDR3 in DNA: TGTGCCAGCAGATTTGGGGGGACCACTGAAGCTTTCTTT. Translated: CASRFGGTTEAFF. This chain uses TRBV2 with TRBJ1-1, with D tentatively TRBD1 (5 bases). CDR3 size: 13 residues. V shed 6 bases and J shed 4 bases, with 12 bases lying between them. Germline CDR1 SNHLY, CDR2 FYNNEI.

The chain links TRBV19 to TRBJ2-5, with 7 bases aligning to TRBD1. CDR1 is LNHDA and CDR2 is SQIVND in the germline V gene (reference sequence). CDR3 length: 14 residues. J gave up 5 bases and V 6 bases, and 9 bases lay outside the gene matches. The CDR3 region has the DNA TGTGCCAGTAGCTCAGACAGGGCTGGGGAGACCCAGTACTTC. As protein: CASSSDRAGETQYF.

The chain uses TRBV7-9 and TRBJ1-2; D is perhaps TRBD1 (5 bases). The germline V gene encodes CDR1 SEHNR and CDR2 FQNEAQ (reference sequence). Trimming removed 1 base from V and 8 bases from J, with 8 bases in between. The CDR3 is made up of 12 amino acids. The CDR3 loop is CASSLGRVGYTF. CDR3 nucleotide sequence: TGTGCCAGCAGCTTAGGCAGGGTCGGCTACACCTTC.